These 20 T cell receptor beta chains share one sample of origin, sequenced in a study of identical twins. TCRdb analysed the 5' RACE reads with MiXCR anew, one entry per CDR3 protein. The sample yields roughly 630,000 distinct CDR3 sequences, less than 9% seen once. These data were likewise used in another study, on yellow fever vaccine responses in identical twins.

Sequencing input: PBMCs. These receptors came from a woman aged 18-29 years in good health.

This clonotype was counted many times. This chain connects TRBV12-3 or TRBV12-4 to TRBJ2-1; D unclear. CDR3 size: 15 residues. V was clipped by 5 bases and J by 0 bases, with 11 bases between them. The CDR3 nucleotides are TGTGCCAGCAGTCTCGCGGCGGCCTCCTACAATGAGCAGTTCTTC. As protein: CASSLAAASYNEQFF.

The chain's CDR3 is CASSLIPAVPSGANVLTF. CDR3 DNA: TGTGCCAGCAGCTTAATCCCCGCAGTACCCTCTGGGGCCAACGTCCTGACTTTC. The rearrangement links TRBV7-3 to TRBJ2-6; D is unresolved. Germline CDR1 is SGHTA and CDR2 is FQGTGA. The germline V and J ends were trimmed by 1 base and 0 bases, with 13 bases remaining between them. The CDR3 length is 18 residues.

This chain joins TRBV20-1 and TRBJ2-5; D unresolved. The V and J ends lost 3 bases and 1 base respectively, with 9 bases between them. Germline assignment: CDR1 DFQATT and CDR2 SNEGSKA (reference sequence). This CDR3 is 13 amino acids long. This CDR3 is CSASWRPQETQYF. The CDR3 coding sequence is TGCAGTGCTAGCTGGCGCCCCCAAGAGACCCAGTACTTC.

This clonotype was seen a handful of times. The V gene is TRBV20-1, the J gene TRBJ1-1, with D hard to call. Deletions cut 2 bases from V and 0 bases from J, with 10 bases between. This CDR3 region has 14 residues. Germline V gives CDR1 DFQATT, CDR2 SNEGSKA (reference sequence). The CDR3 bases are TGCAGTGCTAGAAGTGGGGTCTTGAACACTGAAGCTTTCTTT. Its translation is CSARSGVLNTEAFF.

This clonotype was picked up many times. This chain links TRBV5-1 with TRBJ2-1; D may be TRBD2 (5 bases). CDR3 size: 14 residues. Germline lookup yields CDR1 SGHRS and CDR2 YFSETQ. V lost 4 bases and J lost 4, with 12 bases in between. CDR3 region: CASSDGDYYNEQFF. CDR3 DNA sequence: TGCGCCAGCAGCGATGGTGACTATTACAATGAGCAGTTCTTC.

This clonotype was counted at least ten times. The chain joins TRBV5-1 to TRBJ2-1, with 8 nucleotides matching TRBD1. The trim removed 0 bases at V and 8 bases at J, leaving 7 bases unmatched. Germline CDR1 is SGHRS and CDR2 is YFSETQ. The CDR3 loop spans 15 amino acids. CDR3 in DNA: TGCGCCAGCAGCTTGGGACAGGGGAATAGAGATGAGCAGTTCTTC. Protein sequence: CASSLGQGNRDEQFF. Complete variable domain (other parts from reference TRBV5-1 and TRBJ2-1): KAGVTQTPRYLIKTRGQQVTLSCSPISGHRSVSWYQQTPGQGLQFLFEYFSETQRNKGNFPGRFSGRQFSNSRSEMNVSTLELGDSALYLCASSLGQGNRDEQFFGPGTRLTVL.

This clonotype was picked up many times. The chain couples TRBV24-1 to TRBJ2-7, with a tentative D call TRBD2 (5 bases). Germline V gene data show CDR1 as KGHDR and CDR2 as SFDVKD. The CDR3 is 14 amino acids. V dropped 5 bases and J dropped 3 bases, with 13 bases sitting between them. CDR3 sequence reads: CATSATGKDYEQYF. The CDR3 DNA reads TGTGCCACCAGTGCGACGGGGAAGGACTACGAGCAGTACTTC.

This clonotype was recorded at least ten times. CDR3 nucleotide sequence: TGCAGTGCTAGAGATCGAGGGGGCGGCAACGAGCAGTACTTC. It specifies CSARDRGGGNEQYF. The chain joins TRBV20-1 to TRBJ2-7; 7 bases are shared with TRBD1. The CDR3 covers 14 residues. The germline gives CDR1 DFQATT, CDR2 SNEGSKA (reference sequence). The trim removed 0 bases at V and 5 bases at J, leaving 7 bases unmatched.

At least ten counts were recorded for this clonotype. The CDR3 DNA reads TGCGCCAGCAGCCAAGAATTGAGGAGCTACAATGAGCAGTTCTTC. It yields the protein CASSQELRSYNEQFF. The chain joins TRBV4-1 to TRBJ2-1; D not resolved. V lost 0 bases and J 3 bases, leaving 9 bases between the germline ends. The CDR3 runs 15 residues. Germline CDR1 is MGHRA and CDR2 is YSYEKL.

The table lists this clonotype with many counts. The J gene is TRBJ1-3, the V gene TRBV29-1, with D hard to call. Trimming stripped 3 bases from V and 0 bases from J, with 15 bases between. The CDR3 runs 16 residues. Germline loops: CDR1 SQVTM, CDR2 ANQGSEA. The DNA of the CDR3 is TGCAGCGTTGAGTACGCATCGTCCTACTCTGGAAACACCATATATTTT. This gives the protein CSVEYASSYSGNTIYF.

This clonotype occurred a few times. The CDR3 protein is CASSPIPPDRVLAKNIQYF. The CDR3 bases are TGTGCCAGCTCACCAATTCCCCCGGACAGGGTATTAGCCAAAAACATTCAGTACTTC. The chain employs TRBV18 and TRBJ2-4, with 8 bases that match TRBD1. The germline V gene has CDR1 KGHSH and CDR2 LQKENI. The CDR3 spans 19 residues. V gave up 2 bases and J gave up 0 bases; unmatched junction bases: 12. Filled out from reference TRBV18 and TRBJ2-4, the complete variable domain reads NAGVMQNPRHLVRRRGQEARLRCSPMKGHSHVYWYRQLPEEGLKFMVYLQKENIIDESGMPKERFSAEFPKEGPSILRIQQVVRGDSAAYFCASSPIPPDRVLAKNIQYFGAGTRLSVL.

The chain uses TRBV7-2 and TRBJ2-2; 9 bases fit TRBD1. The CDR3 is 15 residues long. From germline, CDR1 is SGHTA and CDR2 FQGNSA. The ends lost 0 bases at V and 7 bases at J; junction bases unmatched: 3. For the CDR3, the DNA is TGTGCCAGCAGCTTAGCGGGACAGGGAAGCGGGGAGCTGTTTTTT. Its translation: CASSLAGQGSGELFF.

The gene calls are TRBV20-1 and TRBJ1-6, with 8 bases that match TRBD1. The V gene end was trimmed by 4 bases and the J gene end by 7 bases; junction bases not matched to a gene: 6. The CDR3 covers 14 residues. In germline, CDR1 is DFQATT, CDR2 SNEGSKA (reference sequence). The CDR3 coding sequence is TGCAGTGCTAATACAGGGGGTATGAATTCACCCCTCCACTTT. This encodes CSANTGGMNSPLHF.

This clonotype was observed at least ten times. The V and J genes are TRBV11-2 and TRBJ1-1; D is unclear. Trimming left V 3 bases short and J 1 base short, with 6 bases between. The CDR3 is made up of 13 amino acids. In germline, CDR1 is SGHAT, CDR2 FQNNGV. This CDR3 is CASSFGSNTEAFF. CDR3 sequence (DNA): TGTGCCAGCAGCTTTGGGTCGAACACTGAAGCTTTCTTT.

This clonotype was observed a handful of times. This sequence joins TRAV2 and TRBJ2-3; 7 nucleotides align to TRBD1. Germline CDR1 and CDR2: VSNAYN and GSKP. This CDR3 is built from 17 residues. CDR3 nucleotides: TGTGCTAGAGCTATACCTTCGACAGGGTCCTACACAGATACGCAGTATTTT. Translating gives CARAIPSTGSYTDTQYF.

This clonotype was observed a few times. The rearrangement joins TRBV5-1 to TRBJ2-3; maybe TRBD2 (6 bases). The CDR3 spans 14 residues. In germline, CDR1 is SGHRS, CDR2 YFSETQ. Trimming stripped 3 bases from V and 1 base from J, with 9 bases between. The CDR3 protein is CASSWDSRTDTQYF. In DNA, the CDR3 is TGCGCCAGCAGCTGGGACTCCCGCACAGATACGCAGTATTTT.

This clonotype was seen ten or more times. The rearrangement links TRBV2 to TRBJ2-7; D gene ambiguous. This CDR3 is built from 12 residues. In germline, CDR1 is SNHLY, CDR2 FYNNEI. Trimming cost V 7 bases and J 4 bases, with 11 bases left between them. CDR3 DNA sequence: TGTGCCAGCACCTCCAGGCTGTACGAGCAGTACTTC. It is translated as CASTSRLYEQYF.

There are many counts of this clonotype. V gene TRBV24-1 combines with J gene TRBJ1-6; no firm D call. Trimming took off 6 bases at V and 6 bases at J, with 8 bases between the two ends. Germline loops: CDR1 KGHDR, CDR2 SFDVKD. The CDR3 has 13 residues. CDR3 in DNA: TGTGCCACCAGTTCCCAGTCTAATTCACCCCTCCACTTT. Amino acids: CATSSQSNSPLHF.

This clonotype was detected only a few times. This chain uses TRBV5-6 with TRBJ2-7; possibly TRBD1 or TRBD2 for D (6 bases each). The CDR3 has 15 amino acids. Germline-derived CDR1 and CDR2 are SGHDT and YYEEEE. With 3 bases removed from V and 4 bases from J, the gap between germline ends came to 17 bases. The CDR3 DNA follows: TGTGCCAGCAGCTCCCGACAGGAGGGGGATTACGAGCAGTACTTC. This sequence encodes CASSSRQEGDYEQYF.

This clonotype was counted many times. The genes are TRBV7-9 and TRBJ2-1, with 14 nucleotides matching TRBD2. The CDR3 totals 17 residues. V was clipped by 5 bases and J by 6 bases; unmatched bases: 9. Germline lookup yields CDR1 SEHNR and CDR2 FQNEAQ (reference sequence). This CDR3 is CASSKRLAGGWSNEQFF. The CDR3 bases are TGTGCCAGCAGCAAAAGACTAGCGGGAGGGTGGTCCAATGAGCAGTTCTTC.